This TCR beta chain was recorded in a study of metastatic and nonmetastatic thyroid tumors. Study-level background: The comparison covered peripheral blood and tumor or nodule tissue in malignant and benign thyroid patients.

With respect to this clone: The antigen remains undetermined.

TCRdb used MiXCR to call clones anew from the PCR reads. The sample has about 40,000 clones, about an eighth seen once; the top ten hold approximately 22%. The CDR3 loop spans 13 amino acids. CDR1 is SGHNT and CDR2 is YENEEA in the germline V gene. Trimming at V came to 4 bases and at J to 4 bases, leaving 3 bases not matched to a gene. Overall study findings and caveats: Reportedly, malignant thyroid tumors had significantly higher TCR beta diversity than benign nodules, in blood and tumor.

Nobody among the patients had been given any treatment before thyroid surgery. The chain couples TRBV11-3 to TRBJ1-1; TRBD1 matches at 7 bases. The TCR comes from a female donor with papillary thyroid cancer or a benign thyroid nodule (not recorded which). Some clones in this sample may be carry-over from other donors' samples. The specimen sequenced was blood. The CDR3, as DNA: TGTGCCAGCAGCTACAGGGGTGGCACTGAAGCTTTCTTT. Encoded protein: CASSYRGGTEAFF. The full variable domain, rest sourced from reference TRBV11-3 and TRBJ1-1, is EAGVVQSPRYKIIEKKQPVAFWCNPISGHNTLYWYLQNLGQGPELLIRYENEEAVDDSQLPKDRFSAERLKGVDSTLKIQPAELGDSAVYLCASSYRGGTEAFFGQGTRLTVV.